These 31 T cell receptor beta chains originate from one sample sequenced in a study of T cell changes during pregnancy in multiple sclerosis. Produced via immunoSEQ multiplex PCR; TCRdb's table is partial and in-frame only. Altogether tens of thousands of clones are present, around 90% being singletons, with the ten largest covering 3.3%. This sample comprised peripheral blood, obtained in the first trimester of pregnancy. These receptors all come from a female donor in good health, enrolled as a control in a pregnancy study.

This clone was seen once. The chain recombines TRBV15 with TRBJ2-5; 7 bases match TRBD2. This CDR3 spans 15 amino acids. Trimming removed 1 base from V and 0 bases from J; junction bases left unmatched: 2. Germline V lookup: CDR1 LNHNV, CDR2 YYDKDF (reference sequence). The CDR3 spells CATSRGRGNQETQYF. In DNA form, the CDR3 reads TGTGCCACCAGCAGAGGGCGGGGGAACCAAGAGACCCAGTACTTC.

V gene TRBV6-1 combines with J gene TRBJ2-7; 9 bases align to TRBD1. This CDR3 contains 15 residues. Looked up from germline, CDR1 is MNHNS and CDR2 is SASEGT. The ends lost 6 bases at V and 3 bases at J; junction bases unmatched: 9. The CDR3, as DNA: TGTGCCAGCAGGGGAACGGGACAGGGCATCTACGAGCAGTACTTC. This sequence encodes CASRGTGQGIYEQYF.

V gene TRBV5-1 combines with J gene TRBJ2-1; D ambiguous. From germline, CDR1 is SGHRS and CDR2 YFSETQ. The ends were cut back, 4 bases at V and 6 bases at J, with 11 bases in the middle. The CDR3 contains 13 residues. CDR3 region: CASSPGSTNEQFF. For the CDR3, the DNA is TGCGCCAGCAGCCCGGGTAGTACCAATGAGCAGTTCTTC.

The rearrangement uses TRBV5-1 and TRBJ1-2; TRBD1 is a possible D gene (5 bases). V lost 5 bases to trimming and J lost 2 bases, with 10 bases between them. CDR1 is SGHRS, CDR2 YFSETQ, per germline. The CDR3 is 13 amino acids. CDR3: CASRDTVNYGYTF. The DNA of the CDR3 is TGCGCCAGCAGGGACACGGTGAACTATGGCTACACCTTC.

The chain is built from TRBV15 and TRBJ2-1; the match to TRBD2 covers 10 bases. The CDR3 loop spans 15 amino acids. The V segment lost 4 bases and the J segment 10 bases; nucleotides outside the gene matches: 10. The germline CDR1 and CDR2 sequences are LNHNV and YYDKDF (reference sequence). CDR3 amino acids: CATSMVAGGSAEQFF. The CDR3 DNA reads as TGTGCCACCAGCATGGTAGCGGGGGGCTCGGCCGAGCAGTTCTTC. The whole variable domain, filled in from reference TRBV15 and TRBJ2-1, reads DAMVIQNPRYQVTQFGKPVTLSCSQTLNHNVMYWYQQKSSQAPKLLFHYYDKDFNNEADTPDNFQSRRPNTSFCFLDIRSPGLGDTAMYLCATSMVAGGSAEQFFGPGTRLTVL.

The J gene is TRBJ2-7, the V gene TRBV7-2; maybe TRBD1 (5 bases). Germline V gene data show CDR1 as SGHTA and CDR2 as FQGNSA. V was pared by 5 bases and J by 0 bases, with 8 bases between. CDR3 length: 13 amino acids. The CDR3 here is CASSQDISYEQYF. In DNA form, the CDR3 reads TGTGCCAGCAGCCAGGACATCTCCTACGAGCAGTACTTC. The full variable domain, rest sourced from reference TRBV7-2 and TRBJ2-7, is GAGVSQSPSNKVTEKGKDVELRCDPISGHTALYWYRQSLGQGLEFLIYFQGNSAPDKSGLPSDRFSAERTGGSVSTLTIQRTQQEDSAVYLCASSQDISYEQYFGPGTRLTVT.

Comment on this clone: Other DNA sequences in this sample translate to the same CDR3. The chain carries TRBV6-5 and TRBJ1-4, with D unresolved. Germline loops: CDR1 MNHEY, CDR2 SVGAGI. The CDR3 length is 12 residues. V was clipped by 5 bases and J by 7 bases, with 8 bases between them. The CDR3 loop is CASSNRGEKLFF. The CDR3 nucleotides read TGTGCCAGCAGTAATAGAGGTGAAAAACTGTTTTTT.

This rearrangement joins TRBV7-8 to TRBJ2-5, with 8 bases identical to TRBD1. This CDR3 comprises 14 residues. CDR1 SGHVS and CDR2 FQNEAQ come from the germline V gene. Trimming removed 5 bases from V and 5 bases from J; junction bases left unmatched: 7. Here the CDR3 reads CASSPDRGGETQYF. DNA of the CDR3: TGTGCCAGCAGCCCCGACAGGGGTGGCGAGACCCAGTACTTC.

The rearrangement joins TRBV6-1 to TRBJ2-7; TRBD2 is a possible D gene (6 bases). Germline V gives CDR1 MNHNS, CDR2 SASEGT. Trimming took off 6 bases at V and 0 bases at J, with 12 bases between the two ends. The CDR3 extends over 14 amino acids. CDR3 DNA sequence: TGTGCCAGCAGAAGTTTCGGGAGCTCCTACGAGCAGTACTTC. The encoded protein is CASRSFGSSYEQYF.

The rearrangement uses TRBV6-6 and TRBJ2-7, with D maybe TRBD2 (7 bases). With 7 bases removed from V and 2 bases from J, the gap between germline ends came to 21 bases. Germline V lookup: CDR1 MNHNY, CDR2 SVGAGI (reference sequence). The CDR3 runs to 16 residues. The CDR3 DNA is TGTGCCAGCACCGAAAGGGGGGGCGCCAATACCTACGAGCAGTACTTC. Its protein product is CASTERGGANTYEQYF.

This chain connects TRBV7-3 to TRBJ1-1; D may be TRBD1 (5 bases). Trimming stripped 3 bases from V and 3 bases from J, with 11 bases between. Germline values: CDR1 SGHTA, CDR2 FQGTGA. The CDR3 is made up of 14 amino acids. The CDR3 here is CASSFDSRDTEAFF. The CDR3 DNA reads TGTGCCAGCAGCTTCGACAGTAGGGACACTGAAGCTTTCTTT.

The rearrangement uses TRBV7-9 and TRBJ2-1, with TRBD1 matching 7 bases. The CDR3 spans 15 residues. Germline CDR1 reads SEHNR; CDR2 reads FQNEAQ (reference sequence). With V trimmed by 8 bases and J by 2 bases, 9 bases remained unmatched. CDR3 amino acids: CASGLQGTTYNEQFF. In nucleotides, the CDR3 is TGTGCCAGCGGGCTACAGGGGACCACCTACAATGAGCAGTTCTTC.

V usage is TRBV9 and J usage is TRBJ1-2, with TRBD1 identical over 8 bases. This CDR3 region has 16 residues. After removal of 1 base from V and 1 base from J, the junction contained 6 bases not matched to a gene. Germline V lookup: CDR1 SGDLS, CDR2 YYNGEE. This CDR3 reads CASSVMDRAYNYGYTF. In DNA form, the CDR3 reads TGTGCCAGCAGCGTAATGGACAGGGCCTATAACTATGGCTACACCTTC.

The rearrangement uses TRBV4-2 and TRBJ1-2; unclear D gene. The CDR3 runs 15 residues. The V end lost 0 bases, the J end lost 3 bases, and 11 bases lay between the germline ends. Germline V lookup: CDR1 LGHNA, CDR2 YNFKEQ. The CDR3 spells CASSQDRGKDYGYTF. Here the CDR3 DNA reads TGTGCCAGCAGCCAAGATCGGGGTAAGGACTATGGCTACACCTTC.

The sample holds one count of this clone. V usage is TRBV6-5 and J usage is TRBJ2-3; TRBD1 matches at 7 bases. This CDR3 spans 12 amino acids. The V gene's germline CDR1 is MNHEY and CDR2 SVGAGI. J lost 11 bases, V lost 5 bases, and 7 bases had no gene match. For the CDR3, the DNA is TGTGCCAGCAGTATAAACCGGGACAGGCAGTATTTT. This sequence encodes CASSINRDRQYF.

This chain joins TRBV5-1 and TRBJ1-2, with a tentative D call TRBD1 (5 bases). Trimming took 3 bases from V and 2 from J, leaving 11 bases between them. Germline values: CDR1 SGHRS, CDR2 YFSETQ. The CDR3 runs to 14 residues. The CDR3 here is CASSSPGNNYGYTF. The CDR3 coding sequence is TGCGCCAGCAGCTCCCCAGGGAACAACTATGGCTACACCTTC.

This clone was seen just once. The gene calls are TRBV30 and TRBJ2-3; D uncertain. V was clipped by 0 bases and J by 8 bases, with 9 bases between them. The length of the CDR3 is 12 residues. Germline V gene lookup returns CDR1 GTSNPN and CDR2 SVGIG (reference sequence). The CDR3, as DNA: TGTGCCTGGAGTGTCTGGGCGAGTACGCAGTATTTT. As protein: CAWSVWASTQYF.

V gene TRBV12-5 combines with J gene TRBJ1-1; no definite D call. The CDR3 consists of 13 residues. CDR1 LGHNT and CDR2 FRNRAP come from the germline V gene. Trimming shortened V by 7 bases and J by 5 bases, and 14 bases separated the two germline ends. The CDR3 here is CASVFTPQTEAFF. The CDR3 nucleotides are TGTGCTAGTGTATTTACCCCGCAGACTGAAGCTTTCTTT.

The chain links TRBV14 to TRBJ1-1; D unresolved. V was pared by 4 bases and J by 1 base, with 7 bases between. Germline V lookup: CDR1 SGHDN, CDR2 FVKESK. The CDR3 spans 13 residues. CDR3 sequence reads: CASSPYRNTEAFF. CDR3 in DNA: TGTGCCAGCAGCCCATACAGGAACACTGAAGCTTTCTTT. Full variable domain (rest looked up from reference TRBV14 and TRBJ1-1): EAGVTQFPSHSVIEKGQTVTLRCDPISGHDNLYWYRRVMGKEIKFLLHFVKESKQDESGMPNNRFLAERTGGTYSTLKVQPAELEDSGVYFCASSPYRNTEAFFGQGTRLTVV.

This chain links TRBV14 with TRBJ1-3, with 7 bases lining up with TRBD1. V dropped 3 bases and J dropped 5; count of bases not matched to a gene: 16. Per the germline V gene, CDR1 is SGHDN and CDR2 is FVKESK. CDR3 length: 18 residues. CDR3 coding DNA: TGTGCCAGCAGCCACAAAGGGGGCCTTGTTACCCGACGAAACACCATATATTTT. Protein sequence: CASSHKGGLVTRRNTIYF.

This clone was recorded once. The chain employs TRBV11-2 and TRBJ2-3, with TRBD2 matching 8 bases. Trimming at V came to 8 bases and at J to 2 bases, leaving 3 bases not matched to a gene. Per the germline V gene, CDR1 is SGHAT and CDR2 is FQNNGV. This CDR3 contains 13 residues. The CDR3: CASLAGNTDTQYF. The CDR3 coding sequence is TGTGCCAGCTTAGCGGGGAACACAGATACGCAGTATTTT.

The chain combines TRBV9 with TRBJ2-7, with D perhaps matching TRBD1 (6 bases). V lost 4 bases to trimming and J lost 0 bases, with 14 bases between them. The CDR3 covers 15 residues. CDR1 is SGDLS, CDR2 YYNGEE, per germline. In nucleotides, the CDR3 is TGTGCCAGCAGCTTAGGGGCAGGGGACTCCTACGAGCAGTACTTC. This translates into CASSLGAGDSYEQYF.

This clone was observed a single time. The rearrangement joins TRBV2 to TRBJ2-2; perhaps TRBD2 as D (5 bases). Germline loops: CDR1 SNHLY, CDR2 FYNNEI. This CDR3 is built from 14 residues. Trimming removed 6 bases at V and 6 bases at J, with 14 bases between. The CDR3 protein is CASSSGVKSGELFF. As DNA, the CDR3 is TGTGCCAGCAGCTCCGGGGTCAAATCCGGGGAGCTGTTTTTT.

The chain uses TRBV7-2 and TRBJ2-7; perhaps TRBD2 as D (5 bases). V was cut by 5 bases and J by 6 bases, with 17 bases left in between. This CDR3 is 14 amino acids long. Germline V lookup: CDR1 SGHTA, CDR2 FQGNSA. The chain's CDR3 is CASSRGASSVEQYF. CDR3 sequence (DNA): TGTGCCAGCAGCCGGGGAGCTTCGTCGGTCGAGCAGTACTTC.

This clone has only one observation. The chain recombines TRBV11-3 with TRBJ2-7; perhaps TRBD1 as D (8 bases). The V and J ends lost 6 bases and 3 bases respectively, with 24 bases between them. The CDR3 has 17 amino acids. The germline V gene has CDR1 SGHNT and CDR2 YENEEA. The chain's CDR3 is CASSPGQGGYDGYEQYF. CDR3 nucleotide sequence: TGTGCCAGCAGTCCAGGACAGGGAGGGTACGATGGCTACGAGCAGTACTTC.

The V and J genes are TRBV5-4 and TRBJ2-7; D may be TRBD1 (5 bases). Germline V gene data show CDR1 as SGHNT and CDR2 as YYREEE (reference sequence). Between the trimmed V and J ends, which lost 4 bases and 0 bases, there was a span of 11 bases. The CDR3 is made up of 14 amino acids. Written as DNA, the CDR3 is TGTGCCAGCAGCCCGACAGTGGGCTCCTACGAGCAGTACTTC. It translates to CASSPTVGSYEQYF.

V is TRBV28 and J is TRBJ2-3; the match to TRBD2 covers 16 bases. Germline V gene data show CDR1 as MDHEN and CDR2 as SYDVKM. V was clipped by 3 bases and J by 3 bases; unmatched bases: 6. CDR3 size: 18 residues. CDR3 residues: CASSFLGTSGRGTDTQYF. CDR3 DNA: TGTGCCAGCAGTTTCCTCGGGACTAGCGGGAGGGGGACAGATACGCAGTATTTT.

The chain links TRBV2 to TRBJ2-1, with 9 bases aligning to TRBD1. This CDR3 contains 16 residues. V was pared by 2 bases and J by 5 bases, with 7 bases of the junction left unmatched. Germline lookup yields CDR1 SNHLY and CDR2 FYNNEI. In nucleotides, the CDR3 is TGTGCCAGCAGTGAAAAGGGGGACAGGGAAGACAATGAGCAGTTCTTC. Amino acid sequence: CASSEKGDREDNEQFF.

CDR3 region: CASRQVTEGEKLFF. In DNA form, the CDR3 reads TGTGCCAGTAGGCAAGTTACAGAAGGAGAAAAACTGTTTTTT. The gene calls are TRBV19 and TRBJ1-4; D not resolved. The CDR3 is 14 amino acids. Trimming pared 6 bases from V and 8 bases from J, leaving 16 bases between. Germline V gene sequence: CDR1 LNHDA, CDR2 SQIVND (reference sequence). The whole variable domain, filled in from reference TRBV19 and TRBJ1-4, reads DGGITQSPKYLFRKEGQNVTLSCEQNLNHDAMYWYRQDPGQGLRLIYYSQIVNDFQKGDIAEGYSVSREKKESFPLTVTSAQKNPTAFYLCASRQVTEGEKLFFGSGTQLSVL.

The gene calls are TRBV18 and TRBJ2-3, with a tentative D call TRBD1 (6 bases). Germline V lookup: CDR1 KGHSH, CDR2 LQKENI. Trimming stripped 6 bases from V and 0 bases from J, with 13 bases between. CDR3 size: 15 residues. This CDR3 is CASSPTGSSTDTQYF. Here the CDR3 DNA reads TGTGCCAGCTCGCCCACAGGGTCCAGCACAGATACGCAGTATTTT. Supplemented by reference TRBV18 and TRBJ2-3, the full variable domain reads NAGVMQNPRHLVRRRGQEARLRCSPMKGHSHVYWYRQLPEEGLKFMVYLQKENIIDESGMPKERFSAEFPKEGPSILRIQQVVRGDSAAYFCASSPTGSSTDTQYFGPGTRLTVL.

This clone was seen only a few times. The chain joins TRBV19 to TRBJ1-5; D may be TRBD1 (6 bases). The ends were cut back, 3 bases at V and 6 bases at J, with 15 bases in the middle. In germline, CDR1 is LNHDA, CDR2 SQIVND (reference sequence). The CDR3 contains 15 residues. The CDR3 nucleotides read TGTGCCAGTAGTATGGTCAGGGGAAGTGGTCAGCCCCAGCATTTT. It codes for CASSMVRGSGQPQHF.